These T cell receptor beta chains were read from a single sample in a study of CD8+CD57+ T cells in acquired aplastic anemia. MiXCR was run by TCRdb on the reads, yielding one entry per CDR3 protein. This table has 200,000 to 250,000 distinct CDR3 sequences, under 55% appearing once. Sequencing input: sorted CD4+, CD8+, or CD8+CD57+ T cells (not recorded which) from PBMCs. These receptors were taken from a human donor with aplastic anemia. Both conserved end residues are part of each CDR3.

J gene: TRBJ1-1; V gene: TRBV5-1; CDR3 protein: CASSQYGTENTEALF
J gene: TRBJ2-6; V gene: TRBV10-1; CDR3 protein: CASSAGFGANVLTF
J gene: TRBJ2-5; V gene: TRBV20-1; CDR3 protein: CSARTGETQYF
J gene: TRBJ1-2; V gene: TRBV19; CDR3 protein: CASSFETDSLGYTF
J gene: TRBJ1-5; V gene: TRBV20-1; CDR3 protein: CSARDMGNQPQHF
J gene: TRBJ1-3; V gene: TRBV19; CDR3 protein: CASKEVGTGNTIYF
J gene: TRBJ2-2; V gene: TRBV12-5; CDR3 protein: CASGLAIDRVPNTGELFF
J gene: TRBJ2-2; V gene: TRBV11-3; CDR3 protein: CASSVQGHGELFF
J gene: TRBJ2-7; V gene: TRBV7-9; CDR3 protein: CASSPKGPYEQYF
J gene: TRBJ2-7; V gene: TRBV19; CDR3 protein: CASSSRQGNYEQYF
J gene: TRBJ2-7; V gene: TRBV6-5; CDR3 protein: CASRNLVWGSSYYEQYF
J gene: TRBJ1-2; V gene: TRBV5-1; CDR3 protein: CASRGAPLRNYGYTF
J gene: TRBJ2-7; V gene: TRBV6-5; CDR3 protein: CASSYSSAQGYEQYF
J gene: TRBJ2-7; V gene: TRBV5-1; CDR3 protein: CASMTSGVNEQYF
J gene: TRBJ2-5; V gene: TRBV5-6; CDR3 protein: CASSRTGTGEKETQYF
J gene: TRBJ1-1; V gene: TRBV15; CDR3 protein: CATSREEGRTEAFF
J gene: TRBJ1-2; V gene: TRBV29-1; CDR3 protein: CSVLARGDGYTF
J gene: TRBJ2-7; V gene: TRBV20-1; CDR3 protein: CSASGQLEEQYF
J gene: TRBJ2-7; V gene: TRBV2; CDR3 protein: CASIQGGIRKGEQYF
J gene: TRBJ2-5; V gene: TRBV5-1; CDR3 protein: CASSFSGGPAETQYF
J gene: TRBJ2-7; V gene: TRBV3-1; CDR3 protein: CASSSGQHYEQYF
J gene: TRBJ1-4; V gene: TRBV11-2; CDR3 protein: CASSLGVGTGGEKLFF
J gene: TRBJ1-2; V gene: TRBV5-6; CDR3 protein: CASSLGPQANYGYTF
J gene: TRBJ1-2; V gene: TRBV24-1; CDR3 protein: CATSDGTGYTF
J gene: TRBJ1-6; V gene: TRBV20-1; CDR3 protein: CSARDDGGGSYNSPLHF
J gene: TRBJ2-3; V gene: TRBV29-1; CDR3 protein: CSVEEPRDTQYF
J gene: TRBJ1-6; V gene: TRBV20-1; CDR3 protein: CSATPFLNSPLHF
J gene: TRBJ2-7; V gene: TRBV29-1; CDR3 protein: CSVGGAREHYF
J gene: TRBJ1-3; V gene: TRBV3-1; CDR3 protein: CASSQALGYSGNTIYF
J gene: TRBJ2-5; V gene: TRBV9; CDR3 protein: CASSASSGRQETQYF
J gene: TRBJ2-3; V gene: TRBV19; CDR3 protein: CASTGLRTDTQYF
J gene: TRBJ1-1; V gene: TRBV19; CDR3 protein: CASSNRAERNTEAFF
J gene: TRBJ2-2; V gene: TRBV27; CDR3 protein: CASSFLGGLAGELFF
J gene: TRBJ1-2; V gene: TRBV9; CDR3 protein: CASSGTGGDGGYTF
J gene: TRBJ1-2; V gene: TRBV2; CDR3 protein: CASSTLGYGYTF
J gene: TRBJ1-1; V gene: TRBV15; CDR3 protein: CATSRGQNTEAFF
J gene: TRBJ1-1; V gene: TRBV5-1; CDR3 protein: CASSLWGGDSHTEAFF
J gene: TRBJ2-2; V gene: TRBV7-6; CDR3 protein: CASSLVVSTGELFF
J gene: TRBJ1-6; V gene: TRBV7-4; CDR3 protein: CASSLSQGTANSPLHF
J gene: TRBJ1-5; V gene: TRBV7-2; CDR3 protein: CASSLRGPGDQPQHF
J gene: TRBJ1-1; V gene: TRBV19; CDR3 protein: CASAYRDRVSEAFF
J gene: TRBJ2-7; V gene: TRBV7-6; CDR3 protein: CASSFSDRASEQYF
J gene: TRBJ1-1; V gene: TRBV4-2; CDR3 protein: CASGDSDLNTEAFF
J gene: TRBJ1-6; V gene: TRBV7-2; CDR3 protein: CASSLFSATIDSPLHF
J gene: TRBJ2-5; V gene: TRBV7-3; CDR3 protein: CASRSRGRAEETQYF
J gene: TRBJ2-1; V gene: TRBV20-1; CDR3 protein: CSARVRRVKYNEQFF
J gene: TRBJ2-1; V gene: TRBV7-3; CDR3 protein: CASSWTSGGDEQFF
J gene: TRBJ1-1; V gene: TRBV7-2; CDR3 protein: CASSVRANTEAFF
J gene: TRBJ2-7; V gene: TRBV7-2; CDR3 protein: CASSPPRLAAEQYF
J gene: TRBJ1-2; V gene: TRBV9; CDR3 protein: CASSPQLTGTYGYTF
J gene: TRBJ1-1; V gene: TRBV28; CDR3 protein: CASSSTDRSDTEAFF